The 25 T cell receptor beta chains below all came from one sample that was sequenced in a study of T cell responses to AZD1222 COVID-19 vaccine. Produced via immunoSEQ multiplex PCR; TCRdb's table is partial and in-frame only. The sample lists around 140,000 clones; around 85% were seen once. This material consisted of peripheral blood, taken 28 days after the second dose of the MenACWY control vaccine. The receptors shown here come from an adult who received the MenACWY meningococcal vaccine as a control.

This clone was detected only a few times. The J gene is TRBJ1-3, the V gene TRBV28; D not resolved. Trimming shortened V by 3 bases and J by 0 bases, and 24 bases separated the two germline ends. This CDR3 is built from 20 residues. Germline V gene sequence: CDR1 MDHEN, CDR2 SYDVKM. CDR3 sequence (DNA): TGTGCCAGCAGTTTCGGTCCGGGCGCGTGGGCGATTCACTCTGGAAACACCATATATTTT. Translation: CASSFGPGAWAIHSGNTIYF.

The chain recombines TRBV11-3 with TRBJ2-7, with 11 nucleotides matching TRBD1. Looked up from germline, CDR1 is SGHNT and CDR2 is YENEEA. V dropped 2 bases and J dropped 3; count of bases not matched to a gene: 6. This CDR3 spans 16 amino acids. The CDR3 sequence is CASSLYGTGGIYEQYF. Here the CDR3 DNA reads TGTGCCAGCAGCTTATACGGGACAGGGGGTATCTACGAGCAGTACTTC. The variable domain in full, completed from reference TRBV11-3 and TRBJ2-7, reads EAGVVQSPRYKIIEKKQPVAFWCNPISGHNTLYWYLQNLGQGPELLIRYENEEAVDDSQLPKDRFSAERLKGVDSTLKIQPAELGDSAVYLCASSLYGTGGIYEQYFGPGTRLTVT.

The chain employs TRBV6-1 and TRBJ2-3, with D hard to call. The CDR3 sequence is 15 residues long. Germline CDR1 MNHNS, CDR2 SASEGT. Trimming removed 0 bases from V and 2 bases from J, with 9 bases in between. Here the CDR3 reads CASSEAPGITDTQYF. The CDR3 DNA reads as TGTGCCAGCAGTGAAGCGCCAGGTATCACAGATACGCAGTATTTT.

The chain has TRBV18 and TRBJ2-3, with TRBD2 matching over 7 bases. V lost 4 bases, J lost 8 bases, and 3 bases stayed unmatched. CDR1 KGHSH and CDR2 LQKENI come from the germline V gene. This CDR3 has 12 residues. In DNA, the CDR3 is TGTGCCAGCTCACAAGGGGAGGGTACGCAGTATTTT. Translated, it gives CASSQGEGTQYF.

The chain has TRBV5-6 and TRBJ2-1; 7 bases are a match to TRBD2. J was trimmed by 1 base and V by 3 bases; bases with no gene match: 7. The CDR3 has 16 residues. Looked up from germline, CDR1 is SGHDT and CDR2 is YYEEEE. The CDR3 region has the DNA TGTGCCAGCAGCTGGTCCATGCGGGGGTCCTACAATGAGCAGTTCTTC. The encoded protein is CASSWSMRGSYNEQFF.

The chain is built from TRBV12-3 or TRBV12-4 and TRBJ2-2, with a weak D call TRBD2 (5 bases). Trimming removed 4 bases from V and 11 bases from J, with 14 bases in between. This CDR3 region has 13 residues. Here the CDR3 DNA reads TGTGCCAGCAGTTCAAAGGCGGGTACTGAGCTGTTTTTT. Translation gives CASSSKAGTELFF.

This sequence joins TRBV19 and TRBJ2-1, with D perhaps matching TRBD1 or TRBD2 (5 bases each). Trimming took off 1 base at V and 10 bases at J, with 11 bases between the two ends. CDR1 and CDR2 from the germline V gene are LNHDA and SQIVND (reference sequence). This CDR3 is built from 13 residues. The CDR3: CASSIGDVGEQFF. In nucleotides, the CDR3 is TGTGCCAGTAGTATAGGGGACGTAGGAGAGCAGTTCTTC.

V is TRBV7-9 and J is TRBJ2-3, with 7 bases identical to TRBD2. V shed 1 base, J shed 5 bases, and the junction held 3 bases outside the gene matches. The length of the CDR3 is 14 residues. The germline V gene encodes CDR1 SEHNR and CDR2 FQNEAQ (reference sequence). The CDR3 loop reads CASSLVASGDTQYF. The CDR3 region has the DNA TGTGCCAGCAGCTTAGTGGCTAGCGGAGATACGCAGTATTTT.

The genes are TRBV5-1 and TRBJ2-5, with D hard to call. The V and J ends lost 4 bases and 5 bases respectively, with 9 bases between them. CDR1 is SGHRS, CDR2 YFSETQ, per germline. The CDR3 spans 12 residues. The CDR3 DNA follows: TGCGCCAGCAGCCAAGTCGGGGAGACCCAGTACTTC. This codes for CASSQVGETQYF. The full variable domain, its missing parts supplied by reference TRBV5-1 and TRBJ2-5, is KAGVTQTPRYLIKTRGQQVTLSCSPISGHRSVSWYQQTPGQGLQFLFEYFSETQRNKGNFPGRFSGRQFSNSRSEMNVSTLELGDSALYLCASSQVGETQYFGPGTRLLVL.

The chain recombines TRBV7-8 with TRBJ1-1; no reliable D call. CDR1 is SGHVS, CDR2 FQNEAQ, per germline. This CDR3 is built from 15 residues. The germline V and J ends were trimmed by 1 base and 1 base, with 10 bases remaining between them. The CDR3: CASSLVGLQNTEAFF. The CDR3 DNA reads TGTGCCAGCAGCTTAGTTGGACTGCAGAACACTGAAGCTTTCTTT.

This CDR3 reads CASSLGAHTEAFF. The CDR3 DNA reads TGTGCCAGCAGCTTAGGGGCTCACACTGAAGCTTTCTTT. V usage is TRBV11-2 and J usage is TRBJ1-1; no clear D. This CDR3 contains 13 residues. The V end was cut by 1 base, the J end by 3 bases, with 6 bases between. Germline V gene sequence: CDR1 SGHAT, CDR2 FQNNGV.

The chain uses TRBV4-3 and TRBJ2-7, with TRBD2 matching over 7 bases. V shed 5 bases, J shed 0 bases, and the junction held 7 bases outside the gene matches. Germline assignment: CDR1 LGHNA and CDR2 YSLEER. The CDR3 runs to 15 residues. The CDR3, as DNA: TGCGCCAGCAGCTCTTCAGCGGGGTACTCCTACGAGCAGTACTTC. Translation gives CASSSSAGYSYEQYF.

The chain joins TRBV11-3 to TRBJ1-1, with D unresolved. V was trimmed by 0 bases and J by 7 bases, leaving 9 bases between them. Germline CDR1 is SGHNT and CDR2 is YENEEA. This CDR3 spans 13 amino acids. CDR3 residues: CASSLDKGDEAFF. CDR3 DNA: TGTGCCAGCAGCTTAGATAAAGGAGATGAAGCTTTCTTT.

This chain connects TRBV7-9 to TRBJ1-2; 7 nucleotides agree with TRBD1. This CDR3 has 11 residues. V shed 4 bases, J shed 8 bases, and the junction held 1 base outside the gene matches. Germline-derived CDR1 and CDR2 are SEHNR and FQNEAQ (reference sequence). The CDR3 here is CASSSGGGYTF. The CDR3, as DNA: TGTGCCAGCAGCTCAGGGGGAGGCTACACCTTC. The whole variable domain, remainder taken from reference TRBV7-9 and TRBJ1-2, is DTGVSQNPRHKITKRGQNVTFRCDPISEHNRLYWYRQTLGQGPEFLTYFQNEAQLEKSRLLSDRFSAERPKGSFSTLEIQRTEQGDSAMYLCASSSGGGYTFGSGTRLTVV.

The rearrangement uses TRBV5-8 and TRBJ1-5; D is perhaps TRBD1 (5 bases). This CDR3 has 14 residues. V dropped 7 bases and J dropped 5 bases, with 16 bases sitting between them. Germline V gene lookup returns CDR1 SGHTS and CDR2 YDEGEE. The CDR3 bases are TGTGCCAGCGCAACCGGGACTAGGGATCAGCCCCAGCATTTT. Protein: CASATGTRDQPQHF.

In its sample, this clone was seen once. The chain joins TRBV7-8 to TRBJ2-4; 7 nucleotides align to TRBD1. The CDR3 consists of 13 residues. Germline V lookup: CDR1 SGHVS, CDR2 FQNEAQ. Trimming cost V 4 bases and J 5 bases; bases outside gene matches: 2. The CDR3 here is CASSWDRENIQYF. The CDR3 nucleotides read TGTGCCAGCAGCTGGGACAGAGAAAACATTCAGTACTTC.

A few counts support this clone. The chain carries TRBV5-4 and TRBJ2-6, with a possible D match to TRBD1 (6 bases). This CDR3 contains 16 residues. Germline V gene data show CDR1 as SGHNT and CDR2 as YYREEE (reference sequence). The V end lost 9 bases, the J end lost 0 bases, and 16 bases lay between the germline ends. The chain's CDR3 is CATTRGLASGANVLTF. In nucleotides, the CDR3 is TGTGCCACCACCAGGGGCTTAGCCTCTGGGGCCAACGTCCTGACTTTC. Filled out from reference TRBV5-4 and TRBJ2-6, the complete variable domain reads ETGVTQSPTHLIKTRGQQVTLRCSSQSGHNTVSWYQQALGQGPQFIFQYYREEENGRGNFPPRFSGLQFPNYSSELNVNALELDDSALYLCATTRGLASGANVLTFGAGSRLTVL.

This chain connects TRBV11-2 to TRBJ1-1, with D maybe TRBD1 (6 bases). Germline lookup yields CDR1 SGHAT and CDR2 FQNNGV. This CDR3 has 16 amino acids. Trimming stripped 5 bases from V and 5 bases from J, with 21 bases between. The CDR3 DNA reads TGTGCCAGCAGCCCGGAGGGGGGGCAGCTTTGGACTGAAGCTTTCTTT. This encodes CASSPEGGQLWTEAFF. Filled out from reference TRBV11-2 and TRBJ1-1, the complete variable domain reads EAGVAQSPRYKIIEKRQSVAFWCNPISGHATLYWYQQILGQGPKLLIQFQNNGVVDDSQLPKDRFSAERLKGVDSTLKIQPAKLEDSAVYLCASSPEGGQLWTEAFFGQGTRLTVV.

V usage is TRBV9 and J usage is TRBJ2-3; D is undetermined. Looked up from germline, CDR1 is SGDLS and CDR2 is YYNGEE. V was clipped by 4 bases and J by 1 base, with 16 bases between them. This CDR3 is 16 amino acids long. The DNA for the CDR3 is TGTGCCAGCAGCCCCCAGAAGGCCCAGGGCACAGATACGCAGTATTTT. Its protein is CASSPQKAQGTDTQYF. Filled out from reference TRBV9 and TRBJ2-3, the complete variable domain reads DSGVTQTPKHLITATGQRVTLRCSPRSGDLSVYWYQQSLDQGLQFLIQYYNGEERAKGNILERFSAQQFPDLHSELNLSSLELGDSALYFCASSPQKAQGTDTQYFGPGTRLTVL.

The J gene is TRBJ1-6, the V gene TRBV19; D perhaps matches TRBD1 (6 bases). The V gene lost 4 bases and the J gene lost 6 bases, with 19 bases spanning the gap. The CDR3 length is 17 residues. Germline V gene lookup returns CDR1 LNHDA and CDR2 SQIVND (reference sequence). The CDR3 region is CASSSARATGLNSPLHF. The CDR3 region has the DNA TGTGCCAGTAGTAGCGCCAGGGCGACAGGCCTTAATTCACCCCTCCACTTT.

This clone is a singleton in its sample. V usage is TRBV4-1 and J usage is TRBJ1-6, with 7 bases identical to TRBD1. Germline CDR1 reads MGHRA; CDR2 reads YSYEKL. Trimming cost V 6 bases and J 0 bases; bases outside gene matches: 11. The CDR3 is 18 amino acids. The CDR3 here is CASSPDRQSSSYNSPLHF. CDR3 DNA sequence: TGCGCCAGCAGTCCGGACAGGCAGTCAAGCTCCTATAATTCACCCCTCCACTTT.

This clone was seen a handful of times. The chain combines TRBV30 with TRBJ1-2, with D possibly matching TRBD1 (6 bases). V was clipped by 3 bases and J by 4 bases, with 12 bases between them. Germline V gene data show CDR1 as GTSNPN and CDR2 as SVGIG (reference sequence). The CDR3 runs 13 residues. The CDR3 DNA sequence: TGTGCCTGGAGCCCAGGGGACGGCTATGGCTACACCTTC. Encoded protein: CAWSPGDGYGYTF.

The chain uses TRBV18 and TRBJ2-5; TRBD1 matches at 7 bases. CDR3 length: 14 amino acids. In germline, CDR1 is KGHSH, CDR2 LQKENI. J was trimmed by 3 bases and V by 5 bases; bases with no gene match: 6. DNA for the CDR3: TGTGCCAGCTCAAAAGGGGGCGGAGAAGAGACCCAGTACTTC. Its protein product is CASSKGGGEETQYF.

There are a few counts of this clone. This chain joins TRBV11-1 and TRBJ1-1; D is ambiguous. The V gene lost 5 bases and the J gene lost 1 base, with 8 bases spanning the gap. The CDR3 totals 13 residues. Per germline, CDR1 SGHAT and CDR2 FQDESV (reference sequence). This CDR3 is CASSENGNTEAFF. CDR3 nucleotides: TGTGCCAGCAGCGAAAATGGGAACACTGAAGCTTTCTTT.

The chain carries TRBV28 and TRBJ1-4; D gene unclear. This CDR3 has 15 residues. V gave up 3 bases and J gave up 2 bases, with 10 bases separating them. Looked up from germline, CDR1 is MDHEN and CDR2 is SYDVKM. The CDR3 DNA follows: TGTGCCAGCAGTTTGGCGGTAGGGACTAATGAAAAACTGTTTTTT. Its protein is CASSLAVGTNEKLFF.